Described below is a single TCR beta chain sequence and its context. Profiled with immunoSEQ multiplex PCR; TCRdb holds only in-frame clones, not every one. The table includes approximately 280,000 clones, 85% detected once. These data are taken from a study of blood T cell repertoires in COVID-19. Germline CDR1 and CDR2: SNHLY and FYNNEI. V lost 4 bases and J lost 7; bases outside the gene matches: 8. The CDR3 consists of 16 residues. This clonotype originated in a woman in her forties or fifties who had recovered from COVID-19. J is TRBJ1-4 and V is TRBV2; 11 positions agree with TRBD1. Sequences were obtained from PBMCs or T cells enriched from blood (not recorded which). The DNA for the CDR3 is TGTGCCAGCAGTGGCGGACAGGGGGCTGGGACTGAAAAACTGTTTTTT. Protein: CASSGGQGAGTEKLFF.